The following is a TCR beta chain sequence with its context. Its antigen is as yet unknown. This CDR3 has 13 residues. CDR1 is MGHRA, CDR2 YSYEKL, per germline. TCRdb reprocessed the 5' RACE reads and keeps a single row for each CDR3 protein, giving no DNA. The table counts about 340 distinct CDR3 sequences; roughly 98% lies in the top ten. This specimen belongs to a study of T cells expressing NK-cell markers. Regarding the study as a whole: There were four donors in whom these clonotypes also led the CD3+CD56-NKG2C+ fraction.

The chain employs TRBV4-1 and TRBJ2-7. This TCR derives from a woman younger than 35 in good health. The sequenced sample consisted of blood T cells: a sorted CD56 or NKG2C T cell subset, CD4+ or CD8+ T cells, or bulk PBMC T cells (not recorded which). The CDR3 loop is CASSQEGRRGQYF.